Described below is a single T cell receptor (beta chain) sequence and its context. Germline values: CDR1 SGHNT, CDR2 YENEEA. The CDR3 has 15 residues. V was trimmed by 3 bases and J by 1 base, leaving 12 bases between them. This record comes from a study of T cell changes during pregnancy in multiple sclerosis. Only in-frame clones appear in the TCRdb table, and some are missing; sequencing was by immunoSEQ multiplex PCR. The sample gives tens of thousands of clones, 92% of which show up once; 4.8% is in the top ten. The specimen was peripheral blood, collected in the first trimester of pregnancy. The genes are TRBV11-3 and TRBJ2-5; TRBD1 might be the D (5 bases). This TCR derives from a female donor in good health, enrolled as a control in a pregnancy study. The CDR3 DNA reads TGTGCCAGCAGCTTCCCCCAGGGCACCCAAGAGACCCAGTACTTC. The encoded protein is CASSFPQGTQETQYF.